These T cell receptor beta chains were read from a single sample in a study of T-cell reconstitution after alpha-beta-depleted transplantation in children. TCRdb used MiXCR to reprocess the PCR reads, holding one entry per CDR3 protein. The sample includes 230,000 or so distinct CDR3 sequences, around 12% seen only once; the top ten take around 2.5%. The sequencing here drew on PBMCs from the stem cell graft donor, taken from the stem cell graft. The receptor source for this set is a human donor who donated a stem cell graft to a child with acute lymphoblastic leukemia. CDR3s include the opening cysteine and the closing phenylalanine or tryptophan. A D gene is named only where the DNA matches it firmly. Some rows mark clone size as missing; the rest say once, few, many or name a class of expanded clone.

TGCGCCAGCAGCTTGAACAGGTACACTGAAGCTTTCTTT,CASSLNRYTEAFF,.,TRBV5-1,once,13,TRBJ1-1
TGTGCCAGCAGCCCCCGCGTAGCGGGAGGGCGGGAGACCCAGTACTTC,CASSPRVAGGRETQYF,TRBD2,TRBV6-5,many,16,TRBJ2-5
TGCAGCGTCGCCGGGACAGGGAGGACTGAAGCTTTCTTT,CSVAGTGRTEAFF,TRBD1,TRBV29-1,.,13,TRBJ1-1
TGCAGCGCTGGCGACACCGCAACTAATGAAAAACTGTTTTTT,CSAGDTATNEKLFF,.,TRBV29-1,many,14,TRBJ1-4
TGCAGTGTTCATTTTAGCGGAGCGGACAATGAGCAGTTCTTC,CSVHFSGADNEQFF,.,TRBV20-1,few,14,TRBJ2-1
TGTGCCAGCAGTTCCCCCCGTGACCCCAACACTGAAGCTTTCTTT,CASSSPRDPNTEAFF,.,TRBV6-2/TRBV6-3,few,15,TRBJ1-1
TGTGCCACCAGCAGATGGGACACGGGAAAGTCCTACGAGCAGTACTTC,CATSRWDTGKSYEQYF,.,TRBV15,many,16,TRBJ2-7
TGTGCCAGCAGTACAGGGGGTGATGGAAACACCATATATTTT,CASSTGGDGNTIYF,TRBD1,TRBV25-1,many,14,TRBJ1-3
TGTGCCAGCAGCCCTTTGGGGGCGTCCGGGGAGCTGTTTTTT,CASSPLGASGELFF,.,TRBV7-7,many,14,TRBJ2-2
TGTGCCAGCAGCTCCCCAGGGACCTCACCGGAGACCCAGTACTTC,CASSSPGTSPETQYF,.,TRBV7-2,few,15,TRBJ2-5
TGTGCCAGCAGCTTGGGGCGCTGGGGTGAAAAACTGTTTTTT,CASSLGRWGEKLFF,.,TRBV9,many,14,TRBJ1-4
TGTGCCAGCAGTTTAGTCCAGGGGAACACCGGGGAGCTGTTTTTT,CASSLVQGNTGELFF,.,TRBV12-3/TRBV12-4,many,15,TRBJ2-2
TGCGCCAGCAGCTTGTTTACGCAAAGTGCAGAGACCCAGTACTTC,CASSLFTQSAETQYF,.,TRBV5-1,many,15,TRBJ2-5
TGCGCCAGCAGCTTGGTGCAGGGAATCACCGGGGAGCTGTTTTTT,CASSLVQGITGELFF,.,TRBV5-1,.,15,TRBJ2-2
TGCAGTGCTAGATGGGACAGGGGGCCTCAGCAGTTCTTC,CSARWDRGPQQFF,TRBD1,TRBV20-1,many,13,TRBJ2-1
TGTGCCAGCAGCCTCCGCGAGACAGTCGACGTGAATGAGCAGTTCTTC,CASSLRETVDVNEQFF,.,TRBV7-2,.,16,TRBJ2-1
TGTGCCAGCGGGCCTAAAGGGGCCTACGAGCAGTACTTC,CASGPKGAYEQYF,.,TRBV12-3/TRBV12-4,many,13,TRBJ2-7
TGCAGCGTTCAAAAATCCTCCACCTACGAGCAGTACTTC,CSVQKSSTYEQYF,.,TRBV29-1,many,13,TRBJ2-7
TGTGCCAGCAGACTTTACACAGGGCTCACTGAAGCTTTCTTT,CASRLYTGLTEAFF,.,TRBV27,.,14,TRBJ1-1
TGCAGTGCTAGAGCCCTGCGGAAAGAGACCCAGTACTTC,CSARALRKETQYF,.,TRBV20-1,many,13,TRBJ2-5